These 7 T cell receptor beta chains originate from one sample sequenced in a study of early T cells in non-severe SARS-CoV-2 infection. MiXCR was run by TCRdb on the 5' RACE reads, yielding one entry per CDR3 protein. The sample includes tens of thousands of distinct CDR3 sequences, about 4.9% of them seen just once. The sequences come from whole blood, collected at baseline. These TCRs come from an adult who was a healthcare worker with PCR-confirmed SARS-CoV-2 infection or an uninfected control (not recorded which).

This clonotype was counted ten times or more. The gene calls are TRBV7-9 and TRBJ1-5; maybe TRBD1 (5 bases). CDR1 is SEHNR and CDR2 is FQNEAQ in the germline V gene (reference sequence). V gave up 1 base and J gave up 2 bases, with 12 bases separating them. CDR3 length equals 16 residues. The CDR3 region has the DNA TGTGCCAGCAGCTTAGGACAGCTCGAGGGCAATCAGCCCCAGCATTTT. This codes for CASSLGQLEGNQPQHF.

This clonotype was observed at least ten times. J is TRBJ2-1 and V is TRBV29-1; 14 bases line up with TRBD2. Trimming at V came to 3 bases and at J to 10 bases, leaving 5 bases not matched to a gene. This CDR3 is built from 14 residues. Per the germline V gene, CDR1 is SQVTM and CDR2 is ANQGSEA. CDR3 loop: CSVDQGLAGVEQFF. The CDR3 DNA reads TGCAGCGTTGACCAGGGACTAGCGGGAGTCGAGCAGTTCTTC.

A word on this clonotype: A much larger clone is a single base away; this may be a read error. V and J are TRBV2 and TRBJ2-3, with D unclear. The germline V gene encodes CDR1 SNHLY and CDR2 FYNNEI. The CDR3 runs 10 residues. CDR3 in amino acids: CASRINTQCF. CDR3 sequence (DNA): TGTGCCAGCAGAATAAATACGCAGTGTTTT.

There are a few counts of this clonotype. Here the CDR3 reads CASSWGQGIGYTF. The CDR3 bases are TGTGCCAGCAGTTGGGGGCAGGGGATTGGCTACACCTTC. This chain connects TRBV12-3 or TRBV12-4 to TRBJ1-2, with D maybe TRBD1 (6 bases). CDR3 length: 13 amino acids. V dropped 4 bases and J dropped 7 bases, with 13 bases sitting between them.

This clonotype occurred many times. The chain is built from TRBV21-1 and TRBJ2-7; the DNA was not compared with TRBD1, the D call given in the table. TRBV21-1 is designated a pseudogene. This CDR3 spans 18 amino acids. CDR3 loop: CASEIRTGIRGDSYEQYF. In DNA, the CDR3 is TGTGCCAGCGAAATTCGGACAGGGATTCGGGGGGACTCCTACGAGCAGTACTTC.

A single count supports this clonotype. This rearrangement joins TRBV29-1 to TRBJ2-7, with a weak D call TRBD1 (6 bases). The germline gives CDR1 SQVTM, CDR2 ANQGSEA. The germline V and J ends were trimmed by 7 bases and 0 bases, with 13 bases remaining between them. The CDR3 consists of 13 residues. The CDR3 sequence is CSASGQFSYEQYF. In nucleotides, the CDR3 is TGCAGCGCGTCCGGACAGTTCTCCTACGAGCAGTACTTC.

This clonotype was detected many times. J is TRBJ2-7 and V is TRBV10-1; D possibly corresponds to TRBD1 (5 bases). V shed 6 bases and J shed 1 base, with 16 bases lying between them. The CDR3 contains 15 residues. In germline, CDR1 is WNHNN, CDR2 SYGVQD (reference sequence). DNA of the CDR3: TGCGCCAGCAGCAAAGGGGCTACCGGATCCTACGAGCAGTACTTC. Translated, it gives CASSKGATGSYEQYF.